The 15 T cell receptor beta chains below all came from one sample that was sequenced in a study of blood T cell repertoires in COVID-19 (TCRdb year 2020). Library generation was performed with the immunoSEQ multiplex PCR assay. The source is immuneACCESS, and TCRdb retained only in-frame sequences with V and J called. Part of the clones is not carried over; for the studies checked, unresolved V genes explain less than half of this, and the remainder is unexplained. This sample has a few hundred thousand clones in its table, and 85% to 90% of those were observed once. The ten largest account for 4.4% of the sample. The sample consisted of peripheral blood. The receptor set was obtained from a man aged 45-65 years with acute or convalescent COVID-19.

CDR3 coding DNA: TGTGCCAGCACCAAGGGAGGGATCGCTTTCTTT. As protein: CASTKGGIAFF. This chain uses TRBV6-5 with TRBJ1-1; D is undetermined. Germline CDR1 is MNHEY and CDR2 is SVGAGI. This CDR3 is built from 11 residues. Trimming removed 7 bases at V and 11 bases at J, with 14 bases between.

This clone was seen just once. The chain links TRBV30 to TRBJ1-1; D unclear. The V end was cut by 4 bases, the J end by 3 bases, with 6 bases between. CDR1 and CDR2 from the germline V gene are GTSNPN and SVGIG (reference sequence). This CDR3 is 11 amino acids long. CDR3 coding DNA: TGTGCCTGGACGGCGGACACTGAAGCTTTCTTT. This gives the protein CAWTADTEAFF.

The chain has TRBV19 and TRBJ2-2, with 9 nucleotides matching TRBD1. Germline loops: CDR1 LNHDA, CDR2 SQIVND (reference sequence). V gave up 5 bases and J gave up 0 bases; unmatched junction bases: 1. The CDR3 length is 15 residues. The CDR3, as DNA: TGTGCCAGTAGTGACAGGGGGGCGAACACCGGGGAGCTGTTTTTT. Its protein is CASSDRGANTGELFF.

The chain joins TRBV10-2 to TRBJ2-7, with 13 positions matching TRBD2. Trimming cost V 6 bases and J 3 bases; bases outside gene matches: 5. CDR3 size: 15 residues. CDR1 WSHSY and CDR2 SAAADI come from the germline V gene. CDR3 DNA sequence: TGCGCCAGCAGGGGAGGACTAGCGGGGGTCTACGAGCAGTACTTC. Encoded protein: CASRGGLAGVYEQYF.

This chain uses TRBV14 with TRBJ1-5, with no clear D. V was pared by 1 base and J by 7 bases, with 8 bases between. The germline V gene encodes CDR1 SGHDN and CDR2 FVKESK. CDR3 length equals 13 residues. CDR3 in DNA: TGTGCCAGCAGCCAAGGAGGGCTCCAGCCCCAGCATTTT. Protein: CASSQGGLQPQHF.

This rearrangement joins TRBV6-1 to TRBJ1-2; a possible D gene is TRBD1 (5 bases). The germline V and J ends were trimmed by 1 base and 8 bases, with 17 bases remaining between them. CDR1 and CDR2 (germline): MNHNS, SASEGT. This CDR3 has 15 amino acids. CDR3 protein: CASSEGRGTLRGYTF. The CDR3 DNA reads as TGTGCCAGCAGTGAAGGAAGGGGCACCCTGCGGGGCTACACCTTC.

The chain has TRBV13 and TRBJ1-1; 9 nucleotides agree with TRBD1. There are 16 residues in the CDR3. V gave up 6 bases and J gave up 1 base; unmatched junction bases: 9. The V gene's germline CDR1 is PRHDT and CDR2 FYEKMQ (reference sequence). Written as DNA, the CDR3 is TGTGCCAGCAGTCGACAGGGGGAGGCTGGGAACACTGAAGCTTTCTTT. This gives the protein CASSRQGEAGNTEAFF.

This clone was found once. The rearrangement links TRBV29-1 to TRBJ2-1, with D tentatively TRBD1 (6 bases). The CDR3 covers 14 residues. Germline V gene lookup returns CDR1 SQVTM and CDR2 ANQGSEA. Trimming left V 3 bases short and J 1 base short, with 10 bases between. In DNA form, the CDR3 reads TGCAGCGTTGAGGGGGCGAATTCCTACAATGAGCAGTTCTTC. It specifies CSVEGANSYNEQFF.

This chain uses TRBV18 with TRBJ1-5, with TRBD1 as a possible D gene (6 bases). The CDR3 is 12 amino acids. Deletions cut 5 bases from V and 7 bases from J, with 9 bases between. Germline CDR1 reads KGHSH; CDR2 reads LQKENI. The CDR3 coding sequence is TGTGCCAGCTCATACCAGGGGCAGCCCCAGCATTTT. This translates into CASSYQGQPQHF.

Here the CDR3 DNA reads TGTGCCAGCAGTTCCGTGGGACAGCTTGAAGCTTTCTTT. This encodes CASSSVGQLEAFF. The chain combines TRBV6-5 with TRBJ1-1, with 7 bases fitting TRBD1. This CDR3 region has 13 residues. Germline CDR1 is MNHEY and CDR2 is SVGAGI. The V gene end was trimmed by 4 bases and the J gene end by 7 bases; junction bases not matched to a gene: 6.

J is TRBJ2-2 and V is TRBV4-1; the D gene is possibly TRBD2 (5 bases). The germline CDR1 and CDR2 sequences are MGHRA and YSYEKL. The CDR3 is 14 amino acids. The ends were cut back, 5 bases at V and 1 base at J, with 8 bases in the middle. CDR3 DNA sequence: TGCGCCAGCAGCGACCGGGGGAACACCGGGGAGCTGTTTTTT. It encodes CASSDRGNTGELFF.

The gene calls are TRBV21-1 and TRBJ2-7; the DNA was not used to check the table's D call, TRBD1. TRBV21-1 is a recognized pseudogene. The CDR3 runs 18 residues. In nucleotides, the CDR3 is TGTGCCAGCAGCAAAAAAGACAACGCGACAGGCTGGGGCTACGAGCAGTACTTC. Translated, it gives CASSKKDNATGWGYEQYF.

The V and J genes are TRBV20-1 and TRBJ2-5; D is perhaps TRBD2 (6 bases). This CDR3 has 13 amino acids. Germline lookup yields CDR1 DFQATT and CDR2 SNEGSKA (reference sequence). Trimming took 3 bases from V and 5 from J, leaving 13 bases between them. The CDR3 loop is CSASSPSAETQYF. CDR3 coding DNA: TGCAGTGCTAGTTCCCCTAGCGCGGAGACCCAGTACTTC.

CDR3 bases: TGTGCCAGCAGTTTATACCCGACAGGGTACACTGAAGCTTTCTTT. Translation gives CASSLYPTGYTEAFF. This chain connects TRBV27 to TRBJ1-1; TRBD1 agrees at 7 bases. J gave up 3 bases and V 1 base, and 5 bases lay outside the gene matches. This CDR3 region has 15 residues. Germline loops: CDR1 MNHEY, CDR2 SMNVEV (reference sequence).

V and J are TRBV5-6 and TRBJ2-5; 7 bases are a match to TRBD2. With V trimmed by 0 bases and J by 7 bases, 9 bases remained unmatched. In germline, CDR1 is SGHDT, CDR2 YYEEEE. The CDR3 loop spans 15 amino acids. The CDR3 sequence is CASSLGGGGIGTQYF. The CDR3 DNA reads TGTGCCAGCAGCTTGGGTGGCGGGGGTATAGGGACCCAGTACTTC.